The 8 T cell receptor beta chains reported below all come from one sample, sequenced in a study of coeliac disease. This table comes from immunoSEQ multiplex PCR, and its TCRdb copy is limited to in-frame clones, with some not included. The sample lists about 2,200 clones, around 60% occurring once. The material sequenced was lamina propria lymphocytes from the gut. These receptors all stem from a woman in her thirties with active celiac disease.

This rearrangement joins TRBV4-1 to TRBJ2-3; D is perhaps TRBD1 (6 bases). Germline CDR1 is MGHRA and CDR2 is YSYEKL. The CDR3 is 15 residues long. Trimming removed 1 base from V and 6 bases from J, with 14 bases in between. Here the CDR3 DNA reads TGCGCCAGCAGCCAAGGGGCAGGGGCTCGGGATACGCAGTATTTT. It is translated as CASSQGAGARDTQYF.

This clone was counted between two and nine times. The chain recombines TRBV7-8 with TRBJ1-4; D unclear. The CDR3 has 17 residues. Germline-derived CDR1 and CDR2 are SGHVS and FQNEAQ. V lost 1 base, J lost 0 bases, and 12 bases lay in between. The CDR3 is CASSLEAGIATNEKLFF. CDR3 DNA sequence: TGTGCCAGCAGCTTAGAGGCGGGGATTGCAACTAATGAAAAACTGTTTTTT.

The chain joins TRBV7-9 to TRBJ2-5; no firm D call. The CDR3 contains 14 residues. V was clipped by 1 base and J by 5 bases, with 11 bases between them. The germline gives CDR1 SEHNR, CDR2 FQNEAQ (reference sequence). CDR3 amino acids: CASSLGYANETQYF. DNA of the CDR3: TGTGCCAGCAGCTTAGGCTACGCCAACGAGACCCAGTACTTC.

This rearrangement joins TRBV25-1 to TRBJ2-3; a possible D gene is TRBD1 (6 bases). Germline CDR1 reads MGHDK; CDR2 reads SYGVNS. This CDR3 has 16 residues. The ends were cut back, 0 bases at V and 2 bases at J, with 12 bases in the middle. CDR3 DNA: TGTGCCAGCAGTGAATATTGGGGGCTCGTCACAGATACGCAGTATTTT. Its protein is CASSEYWGLVTDTQYF.

The gene calls are TRBV5-1 and TRBJ2-7; D is perhaps TRBD1 (5 bases). Germline V gives CDR1 SGHRS, CDR2 YFSETQ. This CDR3 has 16 amino acids. Trimming cost V 1 base and J 2 bases, with 16 bases left between them. The CDR3 DNA reads as TGCGCCAGCAGCTTGAACCAAAGACAGTACCCCTACGAGCAGTACTTC. Its translation: CASSLNQRQYPYEQYF. Filled out from reference TRBV5-1 and TRBJ2-7, the complete variable domain reads KAGVTQTPRYLIKTRGQQVTLSCSPISGHRSVSWYQQTPGQGLQFLFEYFSETQRNKGNFPGRFSGRQFSNSRSEMNVSTLELGDSALYLCASSLNQRQYPYEQYFGPGTRLTVT.

This clone was found a few times. The gene calls are TRBV10-1 and TRBJ1-1; TRBD1 might be the D (5 bases). Germline CDR1 WNHNN, CDR2 SYGVQD (reference sequence). The CDR3 has 14 residues. Trimming pared 2 bases from V and 4 bases from J, leaving 11 bases between. The CDR3 sequence: CASSEARVVTEAFF. The DNA for the CDR3 is TGCGCCAGCAGTGAGGCCAGGGTGGTCACTGAAGCTTTCTTT.

CDR3 amino acids: CASGLVRQLAREQYF. CDR3 in DNA: TGTGCTAGTGGTTTGGTACGACAGCTGGCTCGCGAGCAGTACTTC. V usage is TRBV12-5 and J usage is TRBJ2-7; the D gene is possibly TRBD1 (5 bases). CDR3 length equals 15 residues. Trimming left V 0 bases short and J 6 bases short, with 15 bases between. The germline gives CDR1 LGHNT, CDR2 FRNRAP.

By its share, this clone is large. CDR3 nucleotides: TGTGCCAGCAGTTACCGACAGGGGTTAACCGGGGAGCTGTTTTTT. It yields the protein CASSYRQGLTGELFF. The rearrangement joins TRBV6-5 to TRBJ2-2; 8 bases map to TRBD1. Germline V lookup: CDR1 MNHEY, CDR2 SVGAGI. The CDR3 has 15 amino acids. With V trimmed by 2 bases and J by 5 bases, 4 bases remained unmatched.